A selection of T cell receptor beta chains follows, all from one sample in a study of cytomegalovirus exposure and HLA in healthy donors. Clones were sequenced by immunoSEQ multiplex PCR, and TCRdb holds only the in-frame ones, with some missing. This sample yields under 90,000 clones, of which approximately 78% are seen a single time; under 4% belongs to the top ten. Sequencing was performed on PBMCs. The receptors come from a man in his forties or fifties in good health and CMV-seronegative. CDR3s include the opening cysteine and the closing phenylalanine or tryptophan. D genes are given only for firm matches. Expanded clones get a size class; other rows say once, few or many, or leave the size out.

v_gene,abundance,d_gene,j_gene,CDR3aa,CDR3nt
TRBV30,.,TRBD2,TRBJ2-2,CAWEGRDTGELFF,TGTGCCTGGGAGGGGAGGGACACCGGGGAGCTGTTTTTT
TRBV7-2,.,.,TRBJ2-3,CASSTGHGTDTQYF,TGTGCCAGCAGCACCGGACACGGGACAGATACGCAGTATTTT
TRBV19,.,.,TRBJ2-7,CASSIIGDNYEQYF,TGTGCCAGTAGTATTATAGGGGACAACTACGAGCAGTACTTC
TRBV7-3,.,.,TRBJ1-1,CASSSSRPGLSEAFF,TGTGCCAGCAGCTCGTCCCGCCCGGGTCTGTCTGAAGCTTTCTTT
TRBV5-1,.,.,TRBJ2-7,CASSFMDSSYEQYF,TGCGCCAGCAGCTTTATGGACAGCTCCTACGAGCAGTACTTC
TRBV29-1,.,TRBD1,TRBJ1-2,CSVSRQGHGYTF,TGCAGCGTCTCAAGACAGGGTCATGGCTACACCTTC
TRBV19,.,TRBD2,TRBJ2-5,CASSVTSGGGSETQYF,TGTGCCAGTAGTGTGACTAGCGGGGGGGGGTCAGAGACCCAGTACTTC
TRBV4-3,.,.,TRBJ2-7,CASSQDSRDNSYEQYF,TGCGCCAGCAGCCAAGATAGTCGGGACAACTCCTACGAGCAGTACTTC
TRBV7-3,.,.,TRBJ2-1,CASSLTPQGEKFF,TGTGCCAGCAGCTTAACTCCCCAGGGTGAAAAGTTCTTC
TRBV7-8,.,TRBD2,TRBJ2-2,CASSSRGRGFTGELFF,TGTGCCAGCAGCTCCCGAGGGCGGGGGTTTACCGGGGAGCTGTTTTTT
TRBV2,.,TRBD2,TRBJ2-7,CARGGPGHLPYEQYF,TGTGCCAGGGGAGGGCCAGGGCACCTTCCCTACGAGCAGTACTTC
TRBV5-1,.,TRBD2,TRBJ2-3,CASIDPGGGDTQYF,TGCGCCAGCATCGACCCAGGCGGGGGAGATACGCAGTATTTT
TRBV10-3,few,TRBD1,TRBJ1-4,CAISPEGAHVATNEKLFF,TGTGCCATCAGTCCGGAGGGGGCCCACGTTGCAACTAATGAAAAACTGTTTTTT
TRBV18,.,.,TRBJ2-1,CASSLLGDTSYNEQFF,TGTGCCAGCTCACTCTTGGGGGACACGTCCTACAATGAGCAGTTCTTC
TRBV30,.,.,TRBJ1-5,CAWSGGGNQPQHF,TGTGCCTGGAGTGGAGGAGGGAATCAGCCCCAGCATTTT
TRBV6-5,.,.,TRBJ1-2,CASSFRGYGYTF,TGTGCCAGCAGTTTTCGGGGTTATGGCTACACCTTC
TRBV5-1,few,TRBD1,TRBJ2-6,CASTPLLGQGLSSGANVLTF,TGCGCCAGCACCCCCCTCCTGGGACAGGGGCTTAGCTCTGGGGCCAACGTCCTGACTTTC
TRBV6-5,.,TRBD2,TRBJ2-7,CASSYDGLAGKQYF,TGTGCCAGCAGTTACGACGGACTAGCGGGGAAGCAGTACTTC
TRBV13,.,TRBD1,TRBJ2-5,CASSLRGQGGETQYF,TGTGCCAGCAGCTTACGTGGACAGGGGGGAGAGACCCAGTACTTC
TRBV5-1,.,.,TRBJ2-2,CASSLGGITGELFF,TGCGCCAGCAGCTTGGGGGGCATCACCGGGGAGCTGTTTTTT
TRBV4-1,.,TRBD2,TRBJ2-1,CASSQDRGTSGAGNEQFF,TGCGCCAGCAGCCAAGATCGAGGGACTAGCGGGGCGGGAAATGAGCAGTTCTTC
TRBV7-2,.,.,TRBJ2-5,CASSLTVGETQYF,TGTGCCAGCAGCTTGACAGTGGGAGAGACCCAGTACTTC
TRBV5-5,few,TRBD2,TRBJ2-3,CASSLVLAGGDTQYF,TGTGCCAGCAGCTTAGTACTAGCGGGGGGAGATACGCAGTATTTT
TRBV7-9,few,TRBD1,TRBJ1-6,CASSSGQPPLHF,TGTGCCAGCAGCTCGGGACAGCCACCCCTCCACTTT
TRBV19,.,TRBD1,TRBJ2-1,CASSQGAHNEQFF,TGTGCCAGTAGTCAGGGGGCCCACAATGAGCAGTTCTTC
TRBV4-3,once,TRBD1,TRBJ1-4,CASSHPGQLNEKLFF,TGCGCCAGCAGCCATCCGGGACAGCTTAATGAAAAACTGTTTTTT
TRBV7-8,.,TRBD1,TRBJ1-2,CASSPTGSGYTF,TGTGCCAGCAGCCCGACAGGGTCTGGCTACACCTTC
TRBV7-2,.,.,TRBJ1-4,CASSGMGLFNEKLFF,TGTGCCAGCAGCGGCATGGGACTGTTTAATGAAAAACTGTTTTTT
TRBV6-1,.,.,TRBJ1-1,CASTQSQGSTEAFF,TGTGCCAGCACCCAATCACAGGGTAGCACTGAAGCTTTCTTT
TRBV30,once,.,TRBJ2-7,CAWSLGSYEQYF,TGTGCCTGGAGCCTTGGCAGTTACGAGCAGTACTTC
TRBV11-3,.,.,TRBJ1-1,CASSLSSGDTEAFF,TGTGCCAGCAGCCTCAGTTCCGGGGACACTGAAGCTTTCTTT
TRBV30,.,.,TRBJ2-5,CAWTPGYQETQYF,TGTGCCTGGACCCCCGGGTACCAAGAGACCCAGTACTTC
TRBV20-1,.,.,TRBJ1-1,CSASTGFEAFF,TGCAGTGCTAGCACAGGGTTTGAAGCTTTCTTT
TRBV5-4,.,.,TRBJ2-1,CASSLTQVVSYNEQFF,TGTGCCAGCAGCTTGACACAGGTGGTCTCCTACAATGAGCAGTTCTTC
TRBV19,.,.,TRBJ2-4,CASSMRNSAKNIQYF,TGTGCCAGTAGTATGAGAAATTCAGCCAAAAACATTCAGTACTTC
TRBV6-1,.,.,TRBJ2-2,CASNPFRGAGELFF,TGTGCCAGCAACCCATTCCGAGGAGCCGGGGAGCTGTTTTTT
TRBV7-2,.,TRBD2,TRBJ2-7,CASSWRTSGGGEQYF,TGTGCCAGCAGCTGGAGGACTAGCGGGGGGGGCGAGCAGTACTTC
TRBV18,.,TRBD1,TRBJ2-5,CASSPRQGSQETQYF,TGTGCCAGCTCACCTAGACAGGGGTCTCAAGAGACCCAGTACTTC
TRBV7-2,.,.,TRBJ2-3,CASSLTRADTQYF,TGTGCCAGCAGCTTAACCCGCGCAGATACGCAGTATTTT
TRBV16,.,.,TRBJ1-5,CASSQLKGVRNQPQHF,TGTGCCAGCAGCCAATTGAAGGGGGTTCGCAATCAGCCCCAGCATTTT
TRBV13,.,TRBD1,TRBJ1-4,CASSFRTGTNEKLFF,TGTGCCAGCAGCTTTCGGACAGGAACTAATGAAAAACTGTTTTTT
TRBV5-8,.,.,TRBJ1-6,CASSFRSSYNSPLHF,TGTGCCAGCAGCTTCAGAAGCTCCTATAATTCACCCCTCCACTTT
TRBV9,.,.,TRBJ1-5,CASSASQGRQPQHF,TGTGCCAGCAGCGCTAGCCAGGGGAGACAGCCCCAGCATTTT
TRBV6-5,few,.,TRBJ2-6,CASSSQGSGANVLTF,TGTGCCAGCAGTAGCCAGGGTTCTGGGGCCAACGTCCTGACTTTC
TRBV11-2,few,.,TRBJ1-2,CASSIRTAYGYTF,TGTGCCAGCAGCATTCGGACAGCGTATGGCTACACCTTC
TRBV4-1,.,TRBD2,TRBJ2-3,CASSQVLAGGPASTDTQYF,TGCGCCAGCAGCCAAGTACTAGCGGGGGGACCAGCTAGCACAGATACGCAGTATTTT